Shown below are 13 T cell receptor beta chains from a single sample sequenced in a study of T-cell memory formation after mild COVID-19 (dated by TCRdb to 2020 to 2023). Library construction relied on 5' RACE. Sequencing relied on an Illumina NovaSeq 6000. TCRdb ran its own pipeline on the public reads, namely fastp trimming at Q25 and MiXCR clone calling, and kept in-frame beta chains. All rows with the same CDR3 protein become a single entry with the most common DNA and genes. The sample has some 450,000 distinct CDR3 sequences on record, 18% of them singletons. Of the sample, roughly 21% is held by the ten largest clones. The source material was PBMCs or a T cell subset sorted from them (not recorded which). The origin of the receptors is a man younger than 35 who had mild COVID-19 (a few samples of this study predate the infection). The sample titles of this study are shuffled in the database, so cell type and time point are left out; the donor was told from shared clones.

The chain carries TRBV3-1 and TRBJ2-3; D remains unclear. Germline-derived CDR1 and CDR2 are LGHDT and YNNKEL (reference sequence). The CDR3 contains 16 residues. The V gene lost 1 base and the J gene lost 3 bases, with 14 bases spanning the gap. This chain's CDR3 is CASSQVQVGTTDTQYF. In DNA form, the CDR3 reads TGTGCCAGCAGCCAAGTTCAGGTGGGAACGACAGATACGCAGTATTTT.

This clonotype was observed a few times. This chain links TRBV6-4 with TRBJ1-2; D remains unclear. The CDR3 sequence is 12 residues long. Trimming shortened V by 3 bases and J by 7 bases, and 9 bases separated the two germline ends. The V gene's germline CDR1 is MRHNA and CDR2 SNTAGT. The CDR3 reads CASSEQNPGYTF. CDR3 DNA sequence: TGTGCCAGCAGTGAACAAAATCCTGGCTACACCTTC.

This chain uses TRBV7-2 with TRBJ2-2, with 12 bases fitting TRBD2. Looked up from germline, CDR1 is SGHTA and CDR2 is FQGNSA. The CDR3 is 15 amino acids. J was trimmed by 3 bases and V by 11 bases; bases with no gene match: 7. CDR3 sequence (DNA): TGTGCCGGGAGACTAGCGGGAGATTACACCGGGGAGCTGTTTTTT. Protein: CAGRLAGDYTGELFF.

This clonotype turned up a few times. This chain connects TRBV7-2 to TRBJ1-1, with 8 bases identical to TRBD1. Unmatched junction bases numbered 7, after V lost 5 bases and J lost 5 bases. Germline assignment: CDR1 SGHTA and CDR2 FQGNSA. This CDR3 has 14 amino acids. The CDR3 DNA reads as TGTGCCAGCAGCCTTCAGGGGGCTGGTACTGAAGCTTTCTTT. The encoded protein is CASSLQGAGTEAFF.

This clonotype appeared a few times. The chain uses TRBV20-1 and TRBJ2-7, with D unclear. Trimming shortened V by 3 bases and J by 0 bases, and 15 bases separated the two germline ends. Looked up from germline, CDR1 is DFQATT and CDR2 is SNEGSKA (reference sequence). The CDR3 is 15 residues long. The CDR3 sequence: CSARLPAKSSYEQYV. CDR3 coding DNA: TGCAGTGCTAGGCTCCCAGCGAAGAGCTCCTACGAGCAGTACGTC.

The chain is built from TRBV30 and TRBJ2-1, with 13 bases lining up with TRBD2. The ends lost 1 base at V and 9 bases at J; junction bases unmatched: 3. The germline gives CDR1 GTSNPN, CDR2 SVGIG (reference sequence). This CDR3 is built from 14 residues. CDR3 sequence reads: CAWSEGLAGAEQFF. In DNA form, the CDR3 reads TGTGCCTGGAGTGAAGGACTAGCGGGGGCTGAGCAGTTCTTC.

Only a few counts were recorded for this clonotype. This chain uses TRBV18 with TRBJ2-7, with D possibly TRBD1 on 6 matching bases. The V gene's germline CDR1 is KGHSH and CDR2 LQKENI. V shed 5 bases and J shed 2 bases, with 13 bases lying between them. The CDR3 covers 14 residues. CDR3 nucleotide sequence: TGTGCCAGCTCAAGTTCATCAGGGGCCTACGAGCAGTACGTC. Amino acids: CASSSSSGAYEQYV.

This clonotype was counted only a few times. The chain recombines TRBV12-3 or TRBV12-4 with TRBJ2-7; TRBD1 is a possible D gene (6 bases). V gave up 6 bases and J gave up 6 bases, with 15 bases separating them. The CDR3 runs 13 residues. The CDR3 region has the DNA TGTGCCAGCAGGTCGCACAGGGAAGGCGAGCAGTACTTC. Translating it yields CASRSHREGEQYF.

This sequence joins TRBV7-8 and TRBJ2-3; D is possibly TRBD1 or TRBD2 (5 bases each). Trimming shortened V by 6 bases and J by 0 bases, and 7 bases separated the two germline ends. CDR1 is SGHVS and CDR2 is FQNEAQ in the germline V gene. The CDR3 consists of 13 residues. The chain's CDR3 is CASRWGSTDTQYF. The DNA for the CDR3 is TGTGCCAGCAGGTGGGGGAGCACAGATACGCAGTATTTT.

The chain combines TRBV29-1 with TRBJ2-3; 7 bases align to TRBD1. Germline loops: CDR1 SQVTM, CDR2 ANQGSEA. The CDR3 is made up of 15 amino acids. V lost 4 bases, J lost 0 bases, and 7 bases stayed unmatched. In nucleotides, the CDR3 is TGCAGCGTTGCCAAGGGGGCGGATAGCACAGATACGCAGTATTTT. It is translated as CSVAKGADSTDTQYF.

This clonotype has only a few counts. V is TRBV5-6 and J is TRBJ2-2; D remains unclear. Germline CDR1 is SGHDT and CDR2 is YYEEEE. The CDR3 runs to 12 residues. The V end lost 2 bases, the J end lost 7 bases, and 6 bases lay between the germline ends. The CDR3 bases are TGTGCCAGCAGCTTAATTAACGGGGAGCTGTTTTTT. Amino acids: CASSLINGELFF.

The chain recombines TRBV6-2 or TRBV6-3 with TRBJ2-7; no reliable D call. The germline gives CDR1 MNHEY, CDR2 SVGEGT. This CDR3 has 12 residues. The germline V and J ends were trimmed by 10 bases and 6 bases, with 16 bases remaining between them. The CDR3 here is CATRTGAAEQYF. The CDR3 DNA reads TGTGCCACCCGGACGGGTGCCGCCGAGCAGTACTTC.

This rearrangement joins TRBV7-8 to TRBJ2-1; D perhaps matches TRBD2 (5 bases). Trimming took off 8 bases at V and 10 bases at J, with 15 bases between the two ends. Germline lookup yields CDR1 SGHVS and CDR2 FQNEAQ. The CDR3 is made up of 12 amino acids. The CDR3 spells CASCPPGIEQFF. The CDR3 DNA reads TGTGCCAGCTGCCCCCCGGGGATAGAGCAGTTCTTC.